The source of this T cell receptor (beta chain) is a study of T cells after yellow fever vaccination. General study points: Secondary responses were weaker yet peaked faster, day 5 versus 15. Primary-vaccination clones mostly resurfaced post-booster (about 95% CD4, roughly 90% CD8).

The V gene's germline CDR1 is DFQATT and CDR2 SNEGSKA (reference sequence). V was cut by 0 bases and J by 1 base, with 9 bases left in between. This CDR3 has 14 amino acids. This clonotype was observed a few times. What it binds is not known. Synthesis of TCR cDNA relied on 5'RACE template switching, which attached a universal primer site and UMIs. TCRdb called the 5' RACE reads again in MiXCR, with one record for every CDR3 protein. The sample records around 360,000 distinct CDR3 sequences, around 10% being singletons. The chain links TRBV20-1 to TRBJ2-5; maybe TRBD2 (6 bases). This specimen was PBMCs, taken on the day of the first yellow fever vaccination. The source of this sequence is a man between 18 and 35 years old who received the YFV17D yellow fever vaccine. In DNA, the CDR3 is TGCAGTGCTAGAGATGTACTAGCCCAAGAGACCCAGTACTTC. It encodes CSARDVLAQETQYF.